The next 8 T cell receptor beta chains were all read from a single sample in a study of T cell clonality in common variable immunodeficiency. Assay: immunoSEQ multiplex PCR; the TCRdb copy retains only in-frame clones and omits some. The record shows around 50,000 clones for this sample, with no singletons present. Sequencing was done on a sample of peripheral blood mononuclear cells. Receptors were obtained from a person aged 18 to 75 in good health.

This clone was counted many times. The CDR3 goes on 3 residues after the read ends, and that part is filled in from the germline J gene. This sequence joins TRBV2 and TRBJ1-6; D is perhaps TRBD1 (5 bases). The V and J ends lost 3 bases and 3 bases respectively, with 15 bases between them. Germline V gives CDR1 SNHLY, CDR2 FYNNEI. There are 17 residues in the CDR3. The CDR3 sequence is CASSDSRQGYYNSPLHF. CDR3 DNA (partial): TGTGCCAGCAGTGACAGTAGGCAGGGATACTATAATTCACCC.

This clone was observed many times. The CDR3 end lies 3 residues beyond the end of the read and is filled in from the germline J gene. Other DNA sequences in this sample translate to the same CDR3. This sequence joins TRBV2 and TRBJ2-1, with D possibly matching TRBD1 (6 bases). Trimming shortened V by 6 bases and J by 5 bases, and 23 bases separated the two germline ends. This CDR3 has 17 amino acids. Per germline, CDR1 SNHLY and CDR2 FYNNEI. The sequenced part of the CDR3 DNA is TGTGCCAGCAGGGCGGAACAGGGCCTGTGGACCGACAATGAG. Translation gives CASRAEQGLWTDNE. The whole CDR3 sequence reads CASRAEQGLWTDNEQFF.

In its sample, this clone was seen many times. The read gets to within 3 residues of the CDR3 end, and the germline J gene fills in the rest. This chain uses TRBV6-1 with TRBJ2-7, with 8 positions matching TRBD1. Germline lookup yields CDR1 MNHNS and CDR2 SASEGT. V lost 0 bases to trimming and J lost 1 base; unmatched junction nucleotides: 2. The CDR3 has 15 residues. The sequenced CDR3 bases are TGTGCCAGCAGTGAAGCGGGGACAGGATCCTACGAG. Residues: CASSEAGTGSYE. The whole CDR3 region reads CASSEAGTGSYEQYF.

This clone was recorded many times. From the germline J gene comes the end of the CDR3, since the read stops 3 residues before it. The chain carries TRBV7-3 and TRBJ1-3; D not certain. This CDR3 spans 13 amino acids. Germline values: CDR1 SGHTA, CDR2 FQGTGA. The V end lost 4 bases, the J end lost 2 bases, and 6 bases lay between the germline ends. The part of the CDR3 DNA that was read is TGTGCCAGCAGCTCCATCCCTGGAAACACC. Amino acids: CASSSIPGNT. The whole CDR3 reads CASSSIPGNTIYF.

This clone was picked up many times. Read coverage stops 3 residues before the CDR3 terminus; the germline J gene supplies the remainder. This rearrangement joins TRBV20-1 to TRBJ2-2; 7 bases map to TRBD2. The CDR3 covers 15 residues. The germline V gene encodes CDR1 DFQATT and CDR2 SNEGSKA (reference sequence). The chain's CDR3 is CSASPGPPRGEKLFF. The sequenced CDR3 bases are TGCAGTGCTAGCCCGGGGCCTCCTCGGGGGGAAAAG.

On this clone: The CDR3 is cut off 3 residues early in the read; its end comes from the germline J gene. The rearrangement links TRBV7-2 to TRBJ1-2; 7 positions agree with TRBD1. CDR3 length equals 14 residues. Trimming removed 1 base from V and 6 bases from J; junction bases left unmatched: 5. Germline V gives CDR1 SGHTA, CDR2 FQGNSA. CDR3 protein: CASSLVTGDDGYTF. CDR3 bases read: TGTGCCAGCAGCTTAGTAACAGGGGATGATGGC.

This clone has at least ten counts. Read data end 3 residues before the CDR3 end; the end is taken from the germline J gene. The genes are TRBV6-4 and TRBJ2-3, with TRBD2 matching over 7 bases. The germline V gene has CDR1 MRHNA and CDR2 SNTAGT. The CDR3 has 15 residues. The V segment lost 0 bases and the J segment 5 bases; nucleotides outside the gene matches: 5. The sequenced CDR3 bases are TGTGCCAGCAGTGACTCTCCGAGCGGGGTAGATACG. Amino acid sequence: CASSDSPSGVDT. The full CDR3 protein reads CASSDSPSGVDTQYF.

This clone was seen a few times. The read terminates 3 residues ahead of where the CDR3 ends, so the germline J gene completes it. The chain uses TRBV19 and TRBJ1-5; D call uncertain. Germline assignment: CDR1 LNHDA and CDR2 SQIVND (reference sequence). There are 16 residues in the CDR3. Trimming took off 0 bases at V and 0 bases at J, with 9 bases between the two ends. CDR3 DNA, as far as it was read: TGTGCCAGTAGTATAGATGGCAGATATAGCAATCAGCCC. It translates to CASSIDGRYSNQP. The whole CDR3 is CASSIDGRYSNQPQHF.